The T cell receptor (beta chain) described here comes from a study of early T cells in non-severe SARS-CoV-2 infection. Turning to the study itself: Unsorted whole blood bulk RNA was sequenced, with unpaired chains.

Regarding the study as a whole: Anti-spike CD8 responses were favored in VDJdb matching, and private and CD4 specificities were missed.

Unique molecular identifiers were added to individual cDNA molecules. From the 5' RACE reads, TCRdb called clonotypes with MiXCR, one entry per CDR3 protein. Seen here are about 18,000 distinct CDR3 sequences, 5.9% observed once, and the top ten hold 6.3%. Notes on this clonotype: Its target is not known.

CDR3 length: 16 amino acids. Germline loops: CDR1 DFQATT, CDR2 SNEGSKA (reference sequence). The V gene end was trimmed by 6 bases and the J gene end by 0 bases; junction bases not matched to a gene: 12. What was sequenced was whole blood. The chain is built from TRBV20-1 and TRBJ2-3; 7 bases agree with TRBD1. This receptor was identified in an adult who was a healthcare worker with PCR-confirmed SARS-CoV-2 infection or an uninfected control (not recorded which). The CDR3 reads CSARTGLLSSTDTQYF. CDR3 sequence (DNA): TGCAGTGCCCGGACAGGCCTCCTTTCTAGCACAGATACGCAGTATTTT.